This T cell receptor beta chain was obtained from a study of T cell repertoires in cytomegalovirus infection. Overall study context: CMV epitopes used comprised recently identified HLA-C-restricted ones and well-studied HLA-B-restricted ones. CMV infection and matching HLA type were both indicated by public TCR beta signatures. General observations from the study: Clonotypes of TCR beta that were HLA-C-restricted and CMV-specific dominated the ex vivo response. CMV carriers having the relevant HLA were flagged by cumulative public TCR beta family frequency.

TCRdb re-analysed the reads in MiXCR, keeping a single row per CDR3 protein. Among 640,000 or so distinct CDR3 sequences listed, around 35% were seen once. The CDR3 extends over 15 amino acids. J was trimmed by 8 bases and V by 8 bases; bases with no gene match: 16. This clonotype was observed a single time. Its antigen is currently unknown. The clonotype originates from a human donor in good health (CMV status not recorded). Some clones in this sample may be carry-over from other donors' samples. The source material was cultured PBMCs, sampled from culture after CMV antigen stimulation. The chain recombines TRBV5-3 with TRBJ1-1; 9 nucleotides agree with TRBD1. TRBV5-3 is an ORF; its function is uncertain. The CDR3 DNA reads as TGTGCCAGCAGTCCCCGGGACAGGGTCATTGTGGAAGCTTTCTTT. Its translation is CASSPRDRVIVEAFF.